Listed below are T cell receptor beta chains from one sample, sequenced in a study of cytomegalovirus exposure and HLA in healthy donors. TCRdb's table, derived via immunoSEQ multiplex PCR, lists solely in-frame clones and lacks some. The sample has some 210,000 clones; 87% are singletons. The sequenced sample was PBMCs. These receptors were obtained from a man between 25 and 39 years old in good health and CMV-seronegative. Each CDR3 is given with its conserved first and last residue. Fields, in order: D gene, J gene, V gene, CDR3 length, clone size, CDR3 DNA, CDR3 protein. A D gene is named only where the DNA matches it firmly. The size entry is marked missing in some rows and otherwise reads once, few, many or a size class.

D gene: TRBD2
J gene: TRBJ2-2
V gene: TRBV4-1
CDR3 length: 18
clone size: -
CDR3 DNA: TGCGCCAGCAGCCATAGACTAGCGGGGGGGCCGTGGACCGGGGAGCTGTTTTTT
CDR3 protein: CASSHRLAGGPWTGELFF

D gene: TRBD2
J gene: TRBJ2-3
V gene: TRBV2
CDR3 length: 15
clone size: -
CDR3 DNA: TGTGCCAGCGGAACTAGCGGGGCGCTCACAGATACGCAGTATTTT
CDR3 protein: CASGTSGALTDTQYF

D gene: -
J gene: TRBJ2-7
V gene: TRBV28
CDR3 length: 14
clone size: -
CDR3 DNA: TGTGCCAGCAGTGCTCGACAGGCTCTTTACGAGCAGTACTTC
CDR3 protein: CASSARQALYEQYF

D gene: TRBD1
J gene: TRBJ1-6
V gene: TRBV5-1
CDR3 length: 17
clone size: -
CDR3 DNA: TGCGCCAGCAGCTTGCCGAGACAGGGGGCGGACGGTTCACCCCTCCACTTT
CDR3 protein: CASSLPRQGADGSPLHF

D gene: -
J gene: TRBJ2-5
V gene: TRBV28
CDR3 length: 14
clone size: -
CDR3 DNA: TGTGCCAGCAGTATGCGTACAGGGTTTGAGACCCAGTACTTC
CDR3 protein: CASSMRTGFETQYF

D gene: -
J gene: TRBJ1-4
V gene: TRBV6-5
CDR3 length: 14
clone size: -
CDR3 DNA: TGTGCCAGCGGGAGTACGGCAACTAATGAAAAACTGTTTTTT
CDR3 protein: CASGSTATNEKLFF

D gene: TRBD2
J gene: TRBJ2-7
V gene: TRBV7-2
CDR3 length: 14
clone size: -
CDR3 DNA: TGTGCCAGCAGCTTACTAGCGGGGGTCTACGAGCAGTACTTC
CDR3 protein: CASSLLAGVYEQYF

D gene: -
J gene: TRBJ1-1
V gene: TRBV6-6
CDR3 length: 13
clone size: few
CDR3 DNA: TGTGCCGGGGGGGGGACTCCGAACACTGAAGCTTTCTTT
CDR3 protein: CAGGGTPNTEAFF

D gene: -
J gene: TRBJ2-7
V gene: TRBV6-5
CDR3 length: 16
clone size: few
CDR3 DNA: TGTGCCAGCAGTTACCGGTTCTCGAGCGCGTCCTACGAGCAGTACTTC
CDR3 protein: CASSYRFSSASYEQYF

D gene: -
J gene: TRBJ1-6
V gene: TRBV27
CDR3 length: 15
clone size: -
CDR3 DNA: TGTGCCAGCAGCATTGCCGGACCGGGGGGTTCACCCCTCCACTTT
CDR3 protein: CASSIAGPGGSPLHF

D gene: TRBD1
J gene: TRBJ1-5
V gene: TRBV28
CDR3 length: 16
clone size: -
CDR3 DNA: TGTGCCAGCAGTCCCCGGACAGGTTACTCGGGTCAGCCCCAGCATTTT
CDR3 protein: CASSPRTGYSGQPQHF

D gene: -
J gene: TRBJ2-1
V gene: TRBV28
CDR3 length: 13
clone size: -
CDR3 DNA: TGTGCCAGCACAACAACAGGGATCAGTGAGCAGTTCTTC
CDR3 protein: CASTTTGISEQFF

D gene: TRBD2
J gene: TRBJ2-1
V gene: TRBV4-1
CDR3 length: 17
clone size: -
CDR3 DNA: TGCGCCAGCAGCCAAGTGGGGGGGTGGAGCTCCTACAATGAGCAGTTCTTC
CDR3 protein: CASSQVGGWSSYNEQFF

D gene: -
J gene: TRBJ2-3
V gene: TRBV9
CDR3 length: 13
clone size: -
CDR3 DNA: TGTGCCAGCAGCGCCGCTAGCGTAGATACGCAGTATTTT
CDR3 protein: CASSAASVDTQYF

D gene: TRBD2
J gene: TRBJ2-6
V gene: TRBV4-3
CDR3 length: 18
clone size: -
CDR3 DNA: TGCGCCAGCAGCCAAGCCGGGGGGACTGTGTCTGGGGCCAACGTCCTGACTTTC
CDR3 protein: CASSQAGGTVSGANVLTF

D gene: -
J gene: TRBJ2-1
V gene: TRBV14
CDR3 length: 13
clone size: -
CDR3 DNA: TGTGCCAGCAGCCAAGTGGGCGTCGGTGAGCAGTTCTTC
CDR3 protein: CASSQVGVGEQFF

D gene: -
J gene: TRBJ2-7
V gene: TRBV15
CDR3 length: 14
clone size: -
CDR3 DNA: TGTGCCACCAGCAGTTACAGGAGCTCCTACGAGCAGTACTTC
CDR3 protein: CATSSYRSSYEQYF

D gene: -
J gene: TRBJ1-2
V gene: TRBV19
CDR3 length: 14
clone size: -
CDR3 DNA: TGTGCCAGTAGGACGGCTTCAGACTTCTATGGCTACACCTTC
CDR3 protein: CASRTASDFYGYTF

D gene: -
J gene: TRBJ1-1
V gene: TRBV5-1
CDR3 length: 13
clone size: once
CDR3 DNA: TGCGCCAGCACCTTCGAGGGGGGGACTGAAGCTTTCTTT
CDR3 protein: CASTFEGGTEAFF

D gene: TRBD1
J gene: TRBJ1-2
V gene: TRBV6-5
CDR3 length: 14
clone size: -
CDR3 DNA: TGTGCCAGCAGCCTTGGACAGGGTCCTTATGGCTACACCTTC
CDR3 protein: CASSLGQGPYGYTF

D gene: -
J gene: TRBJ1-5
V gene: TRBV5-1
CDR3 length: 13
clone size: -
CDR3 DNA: TGCGCCAGCAGCTTGTTTCTCAATCAGCCCCAGCATTTT
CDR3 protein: CASSLFLNQPQHF

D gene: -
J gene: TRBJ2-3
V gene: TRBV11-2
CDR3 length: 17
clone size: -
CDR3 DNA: TGTGCCAGCAGCTTAGAACTTACCACTGAGGACACAGATACGCAGTATTTT
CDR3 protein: CASSLELTTEDTDTQYF

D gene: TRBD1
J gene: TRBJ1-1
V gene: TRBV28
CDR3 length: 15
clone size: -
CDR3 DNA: TGTGCCAGCAGTTTCTCAGGGGGACAGTACACTGAAGCTTTCTTT
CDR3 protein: CASSFSGGQYTEAFF

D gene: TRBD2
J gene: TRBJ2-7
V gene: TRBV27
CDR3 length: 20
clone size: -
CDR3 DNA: TGTGCCAGCAGTTTTGGAGTTCGGGGGCCTGAGTCTCCGGGACTAGCAAGACGGTACTTC
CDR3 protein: CASSFGVRGPESPGLARRYF

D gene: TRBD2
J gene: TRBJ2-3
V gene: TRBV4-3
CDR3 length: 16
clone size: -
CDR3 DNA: TGCGCCAGCAGCCAAGGGGGTAGCGGGGGGTTGAATACGCAGTATTTT
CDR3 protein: CASSQGGSGGLNTQYF

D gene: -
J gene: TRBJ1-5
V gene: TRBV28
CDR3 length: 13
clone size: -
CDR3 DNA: TGTGCCAGCAGGGCTACAGGTTCCCAGCCCCAGCATTTT
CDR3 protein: CASRATGSQPQHF

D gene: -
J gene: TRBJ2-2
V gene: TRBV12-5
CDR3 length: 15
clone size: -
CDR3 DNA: TGTGCTAGTGGCACCGGCCAGGCGGGGCCCGGGGAGCTGTTTTTT
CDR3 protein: CASGTGQAGPGELFF

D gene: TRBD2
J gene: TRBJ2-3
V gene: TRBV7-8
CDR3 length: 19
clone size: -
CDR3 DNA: TGTGCCAGCAGTAACCTTACCCGGAGGCTAGCGGGGTCCACAGATACGCAGTATTTT
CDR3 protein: CASSNLTRRLAGSTDTQYF

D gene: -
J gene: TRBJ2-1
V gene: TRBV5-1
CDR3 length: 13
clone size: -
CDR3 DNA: TGCGCCAGCAGCCTGATAGTTGGCAATGAGCAGTTCTTC
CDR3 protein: CASSLIVGNEQFF

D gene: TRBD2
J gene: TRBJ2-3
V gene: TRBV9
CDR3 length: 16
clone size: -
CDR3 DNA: TGTGCCAGCGGACTAGCGGGAGGTGGTGGCACAGATACGCAGTATTTT
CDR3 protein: CASGLAGGGGTDTQYF

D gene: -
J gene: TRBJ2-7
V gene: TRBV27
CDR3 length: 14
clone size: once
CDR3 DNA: TGTGCCAGCAGTTTAGACTTCGGATCCTACGAGCAGTACTTC
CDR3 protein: CASSLDFGSYEQYF

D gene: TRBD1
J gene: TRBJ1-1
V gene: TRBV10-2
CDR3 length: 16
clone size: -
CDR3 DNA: TGCGCCAGCAGTGAGCAGGGGGCTTTGGGGAACACTGAAGCTTTCTTT
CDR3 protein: CASSEQGALGNTEAFF

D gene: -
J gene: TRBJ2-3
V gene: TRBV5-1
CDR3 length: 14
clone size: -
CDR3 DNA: TGCGCCAGCAGCCGATGGACTTCGGCAGATACGCAGTATTTT
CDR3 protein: CASSRWTSADTQYF

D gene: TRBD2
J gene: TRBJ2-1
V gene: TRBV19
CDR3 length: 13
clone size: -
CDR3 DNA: TGTGCCAGCGATAGGGGTAGCGGGAGTTGGAAGTTCTTC
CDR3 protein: CASDRGSGSWKFF

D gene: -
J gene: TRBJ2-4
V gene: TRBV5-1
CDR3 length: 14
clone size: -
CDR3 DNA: TGCGCCAGCAGCTGGACAGAAGCCAAAAACAGTCAGTACTTC
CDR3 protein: CASSWTEAKNSQYF

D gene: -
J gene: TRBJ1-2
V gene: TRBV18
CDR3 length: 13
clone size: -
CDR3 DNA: TGTGCCAGCTCACCACCGGGAGGCTATGGCTACACCTTC
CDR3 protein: CASSPPGGYGYTF

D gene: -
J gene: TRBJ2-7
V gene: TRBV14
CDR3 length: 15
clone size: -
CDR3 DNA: TGTGCCAGCAGCCATGGCCGGACTACAAGTCGCGAGCAGTACTTC
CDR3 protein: CASSHGRTTSREQYF

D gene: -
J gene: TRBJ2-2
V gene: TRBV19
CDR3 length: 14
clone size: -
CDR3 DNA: TGTGCCAGTAGTATCAGGGTAGGGACCGGGGAGCTGTTTTTT
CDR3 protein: CASSIRVGTGELFF

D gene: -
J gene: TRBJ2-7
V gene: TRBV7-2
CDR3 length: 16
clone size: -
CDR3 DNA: TGTGCCAGCAGCTTAGGTTATACAGGTAGCTCCTACGAGCAGTACTTC
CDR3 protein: CASSLGYTGSSYEQYF

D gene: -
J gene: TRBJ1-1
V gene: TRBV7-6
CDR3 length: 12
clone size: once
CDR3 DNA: TGTGCCAGCGGAAACAGGAACACTGAAGCTTTCTTT
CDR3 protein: CASGNRNTEAFF

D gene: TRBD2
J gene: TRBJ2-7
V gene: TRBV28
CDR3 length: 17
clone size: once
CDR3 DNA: TGTGCCAGCAGTTTACCTGGAATAGCGGGAGCCGGGTACGAGCAGTACTTC
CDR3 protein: CASSLPGIAGAGYEQYF

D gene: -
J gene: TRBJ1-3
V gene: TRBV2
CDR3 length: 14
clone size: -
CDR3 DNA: TGTGCCAGCAAGTTAGTTATTGCGGGAAACACCATATATTTT
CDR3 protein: CASKLVIAGNTIYF

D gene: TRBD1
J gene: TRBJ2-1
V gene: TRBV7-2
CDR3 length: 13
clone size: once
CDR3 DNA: TGTGCCAGCATGGGACAGCTACACAATGAGCAGTTCTTC
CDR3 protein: CASMGQLHNEQFF

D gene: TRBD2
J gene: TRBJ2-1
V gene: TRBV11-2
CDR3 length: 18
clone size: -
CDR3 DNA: TGTGCCAGCAGCTTAGCCTTAGGACTAGCGGGGGGCTACAATGAGCAGTTCTTC
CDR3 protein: CASSLALGLAGGYNEQFF

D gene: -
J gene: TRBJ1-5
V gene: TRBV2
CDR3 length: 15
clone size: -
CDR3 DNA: TGTGCCAGCAGAGATGGGACGGGGGTGGATCAGCCCCAGCATTTT
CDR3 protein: CASRDGTGVDQPQHF

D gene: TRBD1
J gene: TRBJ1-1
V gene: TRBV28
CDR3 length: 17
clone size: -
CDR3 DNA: TGTGCCAGCAGTTCCCCGGGACAGACATTTGTGAACACTGAAGCTTTCTTT
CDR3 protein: CASSSPGQTFVNTEAFF

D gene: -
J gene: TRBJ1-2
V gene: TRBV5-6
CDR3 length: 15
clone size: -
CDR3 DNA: TGTGCCAGCAGGGCTTGGAGGGGTAGGCCCTCGGGCTACACCTTC
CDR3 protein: CASRAWRGRPSGYTF

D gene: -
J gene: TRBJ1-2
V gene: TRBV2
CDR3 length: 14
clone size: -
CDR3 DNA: TGTGCCAGCAGCGCCTTATGGGGCAGGAATGGCTACACCTTC
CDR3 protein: CASSALWGRNGYTF

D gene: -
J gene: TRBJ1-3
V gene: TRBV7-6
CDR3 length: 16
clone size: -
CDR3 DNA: TGTGCCAGCAGCTTAGTCGGGGGAGGATCTGGAAACACCATATATTTT
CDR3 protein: CASSLVGGGSGNTIYF

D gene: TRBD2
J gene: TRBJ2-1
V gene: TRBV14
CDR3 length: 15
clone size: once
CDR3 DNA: TGTGCCAGCAGCCCGATAGCGGGGGGGCTCAATGAGCAGTTCTTC
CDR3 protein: CASSPIAGGLNEQFF

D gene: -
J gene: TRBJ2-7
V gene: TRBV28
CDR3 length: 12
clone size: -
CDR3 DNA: TGTGCCAGCAGACTAGTGGTGGACGAGCAGTACTTC
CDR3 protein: CASRLVVDEQYF

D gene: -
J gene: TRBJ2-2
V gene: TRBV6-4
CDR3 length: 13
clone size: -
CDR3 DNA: TGTGCCAGCAGTCCGCTAGGGGCCGGGGAGCTGTTTTTT
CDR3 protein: CASSPLGAGELFF

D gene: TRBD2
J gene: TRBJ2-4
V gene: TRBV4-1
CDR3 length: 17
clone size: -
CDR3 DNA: TGCGCCAGCAGCCCTGGACTAGCGGGAGGGTACCAAAACAGTCAGTACTTC
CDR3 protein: CASSPGLAGGYQNSQYF

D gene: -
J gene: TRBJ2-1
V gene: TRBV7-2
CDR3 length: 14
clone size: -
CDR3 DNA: TGTGCCAGCAGCCGACGACTAGATCAGGATGAGCAGTTCTTC
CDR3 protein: CASSRRLDQDEQFF

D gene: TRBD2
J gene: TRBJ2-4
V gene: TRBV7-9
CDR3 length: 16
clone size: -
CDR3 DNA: TGTGCCAGCAGCCCGACTAGCGGATTAGCCAAAAACATTCAGTACTTC
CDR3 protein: CASSPTSGLAKNIQYF

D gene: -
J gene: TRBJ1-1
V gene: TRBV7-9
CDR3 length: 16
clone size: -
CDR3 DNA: TGTGCCAGCAGAAGGGCCCTAGGCAGGGTGGACACTGAAGCTTTCTTT
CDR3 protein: CASRRALGRVDTEAFF

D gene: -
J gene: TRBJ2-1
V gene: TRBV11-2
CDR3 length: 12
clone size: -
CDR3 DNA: TGTGCCAGCAGCTTAGCGGGGAATGAGCAGTTCTTC
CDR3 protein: CASSLAGNEQFF

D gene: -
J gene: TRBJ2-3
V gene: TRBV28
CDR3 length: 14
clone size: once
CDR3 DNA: TGTGCCAGCAGTGAGGACTCGTTCACAGATACGCAGTATTTT
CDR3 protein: CASSEDSFTDTQYF

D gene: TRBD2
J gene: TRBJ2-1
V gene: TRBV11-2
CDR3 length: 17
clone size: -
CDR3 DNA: TGTGCCAGCAGCCAAAGAGCATGGCTAGCGGCCAACAATGAGCAGTTCTTC
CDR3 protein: CASSQRAWLAANNEQFF